This TCR beta chain was recorded in a study of blood T cells in healthy people across ages. Regarding the study as a whole: As naive T cell percentage varied, TCR beta diversity correlated strongly with it. More naive CD4+ cells and higher diversity marked long-lived donors relative to aged donors.

Peripheral blood was drawn, approximately 10 milliliters per donor. A remark on this clonotype: The antigen is unknown.

Germline loops: CDR1 SGDLS, CDR2 YYNGEE. The ends were cut back, 0 bases at V and 1 base at J, with 4 bases in the middle. The CDR3 consists of 14 residues. Sample-barcoded 5' priming and a J-beta primer mix drove a second PCR of about 6 to 12 cycles. From the 5' RACE reads, TCRdb called clonotypes with MiXCR, one entry per CDR3 protein. The sample lists 550,000 to 600,000 distinct CDR3 sequences, roughly 48% occurring once. J is TRBJ1-4 and V is TRBV9; D ambiguous. The source is a man of 80 years or more in good health. Sequencing was done on a sample of blood. This chain's CDR3 is CASSVAGTNEKLFF. The CDR3 DNA reads TGTGCCAGCAGCGTAGCGGGAACTAATGAAAAACTGTTTTTT. Combining the CDR3 with reference TRBV9 and TRBJ1-4 gives the whole variable domain DSGVTQTPKHLITATGQRVTLRCSPRSGDLSVYWYQQSLDQGLQFLIQYYNGEERAKGNILERFSAQQFPDLHSELNLSSLELGDSALYFCASSVAGTNEKLFFGSGTQLSVL.